This TCR beta chain was captured by sequencing in a study of shared clonotypes between healthy human individuals. Per the authors' pipeline: In the immunoSEQ data, sequences were junction-only and lacked quality scores, so filtering differed. Sequencing was performed with immunoSEQ multiplex PCR; in TCRdb, only in-frame clones are kept and a portion is missing. V and J calls and clone size are those listed in that table; D and trimming were worked out from the DNA. The repertoire has roughly 480,000 clones, less than 80% of them found once; the top ten carry roughly 12%. Germline V lookup: CDR1 MDHEN, CDR2 SYDVKM. V was pared by 1 base and J by 5 bases, with 9 bases between. CDR3 length: 14 residues.

The rearrangement links TRBV28 to TRBJ1-5, with D unclear. The TCR was taken from a woman aged 40-49 years in good health. Some clones in this sample may be carry-over from other donors' samples. Specimen: PBMCs. This CDR3 reads CASSLLSRDQPQHF. Written as DNA, the CDR3 is TGTGCCAGCAGTTTATTAAGCCGGGATCAGCCCCAGCATTTT.